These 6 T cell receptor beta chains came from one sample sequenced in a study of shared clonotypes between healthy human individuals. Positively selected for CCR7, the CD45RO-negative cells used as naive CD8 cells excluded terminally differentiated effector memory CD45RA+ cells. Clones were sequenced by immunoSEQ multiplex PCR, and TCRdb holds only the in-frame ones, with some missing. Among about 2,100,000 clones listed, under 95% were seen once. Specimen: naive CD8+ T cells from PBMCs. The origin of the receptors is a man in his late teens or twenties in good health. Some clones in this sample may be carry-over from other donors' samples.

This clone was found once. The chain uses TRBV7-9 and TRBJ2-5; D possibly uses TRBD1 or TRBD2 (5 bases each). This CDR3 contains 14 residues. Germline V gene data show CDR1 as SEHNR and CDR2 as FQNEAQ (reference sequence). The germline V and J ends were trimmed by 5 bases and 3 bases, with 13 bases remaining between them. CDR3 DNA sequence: TGTGCCAGCAGCACCCGGGACGGAGAAGAGACCCAGTACTTC. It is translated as CASSTRDGEETQYF. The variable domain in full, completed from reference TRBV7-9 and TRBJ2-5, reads DTGVSQNPRHKITKRGQNVTFRCDPISEHNRLYWYRQTLGQGPEFLTYFQNEAQLEKSRLLSDRFSAERPKGSFSTLEIQRTEQGDSAMYLCASSTRDGEETQYFGPGTRLLVL.

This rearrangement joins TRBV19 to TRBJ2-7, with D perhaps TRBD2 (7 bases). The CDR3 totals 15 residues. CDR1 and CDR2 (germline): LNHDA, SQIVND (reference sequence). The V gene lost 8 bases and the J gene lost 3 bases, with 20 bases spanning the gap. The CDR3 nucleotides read TGTGCCAGTTCTGACTTGGGGGCTAGCGGCTACGAGCAGTACTTC. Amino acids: CASSDLGASGYEQYF. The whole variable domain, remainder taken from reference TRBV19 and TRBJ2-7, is DGGITQSPKYLFRKEGQNVTLSCEQNLNHDAMYWYRQDPGQGLRLIYYSQIVNDFQKGDIAEGYSVSREKKESFPLTVTSAQKNPTAFYLCASSDLGASGYEQYFGPGTRLTVT.

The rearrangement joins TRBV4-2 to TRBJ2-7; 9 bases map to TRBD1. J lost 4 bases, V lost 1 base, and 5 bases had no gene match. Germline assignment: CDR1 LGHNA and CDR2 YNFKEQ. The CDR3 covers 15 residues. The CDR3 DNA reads TGTGCCAGCAGCCAAGCCCGGGACAGGGCTTACGAGCAGTACTTC. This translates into CASSQARDRAYEQYF.

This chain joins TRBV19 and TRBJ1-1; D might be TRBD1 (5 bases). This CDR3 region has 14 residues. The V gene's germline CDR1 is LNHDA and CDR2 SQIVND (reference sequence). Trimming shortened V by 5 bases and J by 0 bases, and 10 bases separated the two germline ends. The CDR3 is CASSHWTLNTEAFF. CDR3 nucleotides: TGTGCCAGTAGTCATTGGACACTGAACACTGAAGCTTTCTTT.

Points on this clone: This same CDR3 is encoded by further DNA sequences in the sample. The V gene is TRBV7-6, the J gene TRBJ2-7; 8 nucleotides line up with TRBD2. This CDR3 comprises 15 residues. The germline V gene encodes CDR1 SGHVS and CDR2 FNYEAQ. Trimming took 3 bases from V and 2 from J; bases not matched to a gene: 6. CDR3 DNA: TGTGCCAGCAGCTTGGGCGGTAGCGGGGCCTACGAGCAGTACTTC. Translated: CASSLGGSGAYEQYF.

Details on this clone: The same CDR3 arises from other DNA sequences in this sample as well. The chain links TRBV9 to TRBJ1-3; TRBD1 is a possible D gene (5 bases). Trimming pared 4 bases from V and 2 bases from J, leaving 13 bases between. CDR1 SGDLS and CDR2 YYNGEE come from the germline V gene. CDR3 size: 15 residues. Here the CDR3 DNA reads TGTGCCAGCAGCACTAGCGGGACGGCTGGAAACACCATATATTTT. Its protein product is CASSTSGTAGNTIYF.